This T cell receptor beta chain was documented in a study of blood T cell repertoires in COVID-19. Study details: There were acute and convalescent COVID-19 samples, and they came from the United States, Italy and Spain. PBMCs, B-cell-depleted T cells, or T cells provided the cDNA or gDNA that made up the material.

The CDR3 is 14 residues long. Germline V CDR1 and CDR2: SGHRS, YFSETQ. Trimming shortened V by 5 bases and J by 1 base, and 10 bases separated the two germline ends. Authors' analysis steps: Nucleated cell number was recorded as an estimate derived from reference gene primer amplification. TCRdb keeps only in-frame clones here, not all; method: immunoSEQ multiplex PCR. V and J calls and clone size are as listed in that table; D and trimming were resolved from the DNA. Among tens of thousands of clones listed, 80% to 90% were seen once. Sequences were obtained from peripheral blood. The V and J genes are TRBV5-1 and TRBJ1-3; D is unresolved. This sequence was found in a woman aged 70-85 years with acute or convalescent COVID-19. The CDR3 nucleotides read TGCGCCAGCAGTATCGGGGAGTCTGGAAACACCATATATTTT. Its protein product is CASSIGESGNTIYF.